The rows below give T cell receptor beta chains drawn from one sample of a study of T cell repertoires in cytomegalovirus infection. From the reads, TCRdb called clonotypes with MiXCR, one entry per CDR3 protein. This sample carries some 680,000 distinct CDR3 sequences, approximately 34% of them seen once, and the ten largest clones take 2.8%. Sequenced material: PBMCs. These receptors were taken from a human donor in good health (CMV status not recorded). Some clones in this sample may be carry-over from other donors' samples. The CDR3 runs from the conserved cysteine through the conserved F or W. A D gene is named only where the DNA matches it firmly. For some rows the clone size is stated as once, few or many, or as a class when expanded; others skip it.

D	size	V	J	DNA	CDR3
TRBD2	once	TRBV11-3	TRBJ2-3	TGTGCCAGCAGCTTAAATCTAGCGGGGGGGCCGGATACGCAGTATTTT	CASSLNLAGGPDTQYF
TRBD2	few	TRBV20-1	TRBJ2-1	TGCAGTGCTAGTCTGGCCCTAGCGGGATATGAGCAGTTCTTC	CSASLALAGYEQFF
NA	NA	TRBV30	TRBJ2-7	TGTGCCTGGAGTGCCCAGGGGGGCGAGCAGTACTTC	CAWSAQGGEQYF
NA	few	TRBV30	TRBJ1-1	TGTGCCTGGAGTGTACTGGGGAACACTGAAGCTTTCTTT	CAWSVLGNTEAFF
TRBD2	few	TRBV27	TRBJ2-7	TGTGCCAGCAGCCCTAGACTAGCGGGAGGATGGGAGTACTTC	CASSPRLAGGWEYF
TRBD1	NA	TRBV7-6	TRBJ2-5	TGTGCCAGCAGCCGAGGGACAGACATCTGGAGGTACCAAGAGACCCAGTACTTC	CASSRGTDIWRYQETQYF
NA	NA	TRBV7-2	TRBJ1-2	TGTGCCAGCAGCTTATGGGGTGGCTACACCTTC	CASSLWGGYTF
NA	many	TRBV7-2	TRBJ2-7	TGTGCCAGCAGCTTAGATCTTCGGGAGCAGTACTTC	CASSLDLREQYF
TRBD1	many	TRBV4-1	TRBJ2-7	TGCGCCAGCAGCCAAGGTCAGGGGGTCTACGAGCAGTACTTC	CASSQGQGVYEQYF
TRBD2	few	TRBV19	TRBJ2-7	TGTGCCAGTAGTATCATAGCGGGAGCATACAACGAGCAGTACTTC	CASSIIAGAYNEQYF
NA	NA	TRBV13	TRBJ2-5	TGTACCAGCAGCCGGGGTGGGTCGACCCAGTACTTC	CTSSRGGSTQYF
NA	NA	TRBV6-1	TRBJ1-1	TGTGCCAGCGGGGACCTGGGGCCGAACACTGAAGCTTTCTTT	CASGDLGPNTEAFF
NA	NA	TRBV11-2	TRBJ1-1	TGTGCCAGCAGCCCTTCAGGGGTTGGGAGGACTGAAGCTTTCTTT	CASSPSGVGRTEAFF
TRBD2	NA	TRBV6-1	TRBJ2-2	TGTGCCAGCAGCCCTGGACTAGTCTCCGGGGAGCTGTTTTTT	CASSPGLVSGELFF
TRBD2	few	TRBV7-6	TRBJ2-5	TGTGCCAGCAGCTTAGCCCCTAGCGGGAAGTCAGAGACCCAGTACTTC	CASSLAPSGKSETQYF
NA	NA	TRBV25-1	TRBJ2-4	TGTGCCAGCATGGCCAAAAACATTCAGTACTTC	CASMAKNIQYF
TRBD2	NA	TRBV6-1	TRBJ2-7	TGTGCCAGCAGGGACAGCGGGGGGCCCTACGATCAGTACTTC	CASRDSGGPYDQYF
NA	NA	TRBV27	TRBJ1-2	TGTGCCAGCAGTTCACTGGTTGGCTATGGCTACACCTTC	CASSSLVGYGYTF
NA	NA	TRBV2	TRBJ2-5	TGTGCCAGCAGTCGAGGAACAGACGAGACCCAGTACTTC	CASSRGTDETQYF
TRBD1	few	TRBV4-1	TRBJ1-2	TGCGCCAGCAGCCCCCGGGACAGCGGGTATGGCTACACCTTC	CASSPRDSGYGYTF
TRBD2	NA	TRBV28	TRBJ2-7	TGTGCCAGCAGTTTCCCATTACTAGCGACTACTACCTACGAGCAGTACTTC	CASSFPLLATTTYEQYF
NA	NA	TRBV28	TRBJ1-1	TGTGCCAGCGGCGGCAGGGGCGATCTGGGAACTGAAGCTTTCTTT	CASGGRGDLGTEAFF
NA	NA	TRBV7-2	TRBJ1-4	TGTGCCAGCAGCGTAGGGGGAGCTAATGAAAAACTGTTTTTT	CASSVGGANEKLFF
TRBD2	few	TRBV5-6	TRBJ2-1	TGTGCCAGCAGCTTGGTGGTGAGGACTAGCGGTCGGGAAGAGCAGTTCTTC	CASSLVVRTSGREEQFF
NA	many	TRBV7-8	TRBJ2-3	TGTGCCAGCAGCCCGAGTGGCCAGGGTATAGCAGATACGCAGTATTTT	CASSPSGQGIADTQYF
TRBD2	once	TRBV7-2	TRBJ2-5	TGTGCCAGCAGCCCTAGAGCGGGAGCGACCCAGTACTTC	CASSPRAGATQYF
TRBD1	NA	TRBV5-6	TRBJ1-1	TGTGCCAGCAGCTTACCACAGGGGGCCAATGAAGCTTTCTTT	CASSLPQGANEAFF
NA	NA	TRBV20-1	TRBJ1-1	TGCAGTGCTAGAGTCCTGGCAACTGAAGCTTTCTTT	CSARVLATEAFF
NA	NA	TRBV2	TRBJ1-1	TGTGCCAGCAGTGAAACGTGGCGCGGAGCTTTCTTT	CASSETWRGAFF